Included here is one T cell receptor (beta chain) sequence, with context. Sequencing was performed with immunoSEQ multiplex PCR; in TCRdb, only in-frame clones are kept and a portion is missing. The data show some 82,000 clones, 80% to 90% seen once. The data derive from a study of control samples from healthy donors and cancer patients. Unmatched junction bases numbered 12, after V lost 6 bases and J lost 7 bases. The CDR3 sequence is 15 residues long. Germline V lookup: CDR1 MGHDK, CDR2 SYGVNS. This receptor was identified in a man between 60 and 75 years old with head and neck cancer. What was sequenced was PBMCs. This sequence joins TRBV25-1 and TRBJ1-2; 9 bases map to TRBD1. CDR3 DNA: TGTGCCAGCAGCGATACACTCGGACAGGGGCGTGGCTACACCTTC. Its translation: CASSDTLGQGRGYTF.